This T cell receptor beta chain was documented in a study of control samples from healthy donors and cancer patients. The junction had 3 bases not matched to a gene; V was cut back by 0 bases and J by 5 bases. This CDR3 contains 13 residues. The germline gives CDR1 GTSNPN, CDR2 SVGIG (reference sequence). Repertoires were generated with immunoSEQ multiplex PCR, while TCRdb's copy carries only in-frame clones and drops some. The repertoire consists of fewer than 200,000 clones, with 94% occurring once and the leading ten covering about 15%. The sample was PBMCs. This TCR was recovered from a man between 60 and 70 years old with colorectal cancer. The chain is built from TRBV30 and TRBJ2-5; 7 bases align to TRBD2. The CDR3: CAWSVKGGETQYF. In DNA, the CDR3 is TGTGCCTGGAGTGTAAAGGGAGGGGAGACCCAGTACTTC.